This T cell receptor beta chain was sequenced in a study of T cell changes during pregnancy in multiple sclerosis. The assay was immunoSEQ multiplex PCR, and TCRdb's table has in-frame clones only and misses some. The sample gives about 88,000 clones, around 90% of which show up once; approximately 1.4% is in the top ten. Losses at the gene ends were 7 bases for V and 2 bases for J; bases not matched to a gene: 10. Germline V gene data show CDR1 as MNHNS and CDR2 as SASEGT. The CDR3 runs 15 residues. The TCR sequence derives from a female donor with multiple sclerosis, enrolled in a pregnancy study. J is TRBJ2-7 and V is TRBV6-1; 8 positions agree with TRBD2. Material: peripheral blood, obtained in the first trimester of pregnancy. CDR3 protein: CASTTSAGAAYEQYF. DNA for the CDR3: TGTGCCAGCACTACCTCAGCGGGAGCCGCCTACGAGCAGTACTTC.